A single sample gave rise to the 5 T cell receptor beta chains below, sequenced in a study of blood T cell repertoires in COVID-19. The data were produced by immunoSEQ multiplex PCR, yet TCRdb's version contains in-frame clones alone and is incomplete. The sample has a few hundred thousand clones, roughly 85% seen once. Sequenced input: peripheral blood. These receptors were collected from a human donor in a cohort sampled during active COVID-19.

The rearrangement links TRBV5-6 to TRBJ2-7, with 10 nucleotides matching TRBD2. CDR3 size: 15 residues. Per germline, CDR1 SGHDT and CDR2 YYEEEE. The J segment lost 1 base and the V segment lost 1 base, leaving 2 bases of the junction unmatched. This CDR3 is CASSLSSGGSYEQYF. The CDR3 DNA is TGTGCCAGCAGCTTGTCTAGCGGGGGATCCTACGAGCAGTACTTC.

This rearrangement joins TRBV6-5 to TRBJ1-2, with 7 positions matching TRBD1. CDR1 is MNHEY and CDR2 is SVGAGI in the germline V gene. Trimming took 7 bases from V and 2 from J; bases not matched to a gene: 4. This CDR3 comprises 13 residues. The CDR3 DNA reads TGTGCCAGCACCACGGACAGGAACTATGGCTACACCTTC. Encoded protein: CASTTDRNYGYTF.

There are a few counts of this clone. The chain recombines TRBV6-5 with TRBJ2-7; the D gene is possibly TRBD2 (7 bases). Per the germline V gene, CDR1 is MNHEY and CDR2 is SVGAGI. The CDR3 totals 14 residues. With 3 bases removed from V and 0 bases from J, the gap between germline ends came to 9 bases. Here the CDR3 reads CASSYRGASYEQYF. CDR3 nucleotides: TGTGCCAGCAGTTATCGGGGGGCCTCCTACGAGCAGTACTTC.

The chain links TRBV9 to TRBJ1-2, with 8 bases identical to TRBD1. The J segment lost 11 bases and the V segment lost 3 bases, leaving 3 bases of the junction unmatched. CDR3 size: 11 residues. Germline-derived CDR1 and CDR2 are SGDLS and YYNGEE. For the CDR3, the DNA is TGTGCCAGCAGCGAACAGGGGGTGTACACCTTC. Amino acid sequence: CASSEQGVYTF.

The rearrangement joins TRBV5-1 to TRBJ2-7, with 9 bases matching TRBD1. CDR3 length: 15 amino acids. CDR1 is SGHRS, CDR2 YFSETQ, per germline. Trimming cost V 5 bases and J 1 base; bases outside gene matches: 7. The CDR3 nucleotides read TGCGCCAGCAGGCTTGAGGGACAGGGATCCTACGAGCAGTACTTC. Encoded protein: CASRLEGQGSYEQYF. The complete variable domain, with remaining parts taken from reference TRBV5-1 and TRBJ2-7, reads KAGVTQTPRYLIKTRGQQVTLSCSPISGHRSVSWYQQTPGQGLQFLFEYFSETQRNKGNFPGRFSGRQFSNSRSEMNVSTLELGDSALYLCASRLEGQGSYEQYFGPGTRLTVT.